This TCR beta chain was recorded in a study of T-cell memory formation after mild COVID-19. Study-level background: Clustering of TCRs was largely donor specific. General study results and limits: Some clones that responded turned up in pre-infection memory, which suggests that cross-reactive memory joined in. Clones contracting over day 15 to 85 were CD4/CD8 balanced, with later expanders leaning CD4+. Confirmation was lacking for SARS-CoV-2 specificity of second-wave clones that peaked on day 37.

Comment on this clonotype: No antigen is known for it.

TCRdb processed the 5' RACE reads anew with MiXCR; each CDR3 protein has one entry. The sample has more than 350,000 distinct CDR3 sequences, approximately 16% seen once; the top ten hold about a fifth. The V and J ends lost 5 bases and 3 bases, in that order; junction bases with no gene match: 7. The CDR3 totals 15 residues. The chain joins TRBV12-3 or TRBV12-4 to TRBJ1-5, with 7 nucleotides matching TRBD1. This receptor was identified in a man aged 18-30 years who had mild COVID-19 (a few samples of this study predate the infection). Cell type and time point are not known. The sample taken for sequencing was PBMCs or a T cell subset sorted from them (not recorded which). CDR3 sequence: CASSGPGQYNQPQHF. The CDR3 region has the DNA TGTGCCAGCAGTGGACCGGGACAGTACAATCAGCCCCAGCATTTT.